This T cell receptor beta chain was identified in a study of blood T cell repertoires in COVID-19 (dated by TCRdb to the early 2020s). In terms of the full investigation: Collaborator samples came from the United States, Italy and Spain and covered acute and convalescent phases of COVID-19. The samples were drawn from the first 160 participants of the ongoing ImmuneRACE study and from 1,254 subjects provided by 6 global collaborators. The dataset comprised deeply sampled blood TCRbeta repertoires from subjects exposed to, actively infected with, or recovered from COVID-19. A de-identified subject ID, COVID-19 status, age in years and sex were almost always included in the sample metadata. The repertoires were released in a freely available public database meant as a resource for research on the immune response to SARS-CoV-2. Where available, HLA class I and class II types were taken from metadata supplied by the sample provider and were not determined by assay-based typing. The prospective study material was composed of cDNA or gDNA derived from T cells, B-cell-depleted T cells, or PBMCs. The full study reports these points: How much clinical and demographic metadata was included differed by source and by participant, and the metadata was provided uncurated.

TCRbeta CDR3 regions were amplified from genomic DNA by means of the immunoSEQ Assay, a bias-controlled multiplex PCR. In the paper's pipeline: Within the assay, amplification of reference gene primers was used to estimate how many nucleated cells each sample contained. Sequence reads were collapsed and filtered to measure the absolute abundance of every unique TCRbeta CDR3 rearrangement. For each sample, productive Simpson clonality was calculated as the square root of Simpson's diversity index across productive rearrangements. TCRdb mirrors the immuneACCESS table, restricted to in-frame sequences. Some clones are absent from its copies; in checked studies, under half trace to an unresolved V gene, and the reason for the others is unknown. D and trimming come from the DNA, and the V and J calls and clone size come from that table. The table for this sample lists some 180,000 clones; 83% of them were counted only once. The top ten constitute roughly 20% of the sample.

The germline V gene (reference sequence) sets CDR1 to LGHDT and CDR2 to YNNKEL. There are 15 amino acids in the CDR3, from cysteine to phenylalanine inclusive. Only the CDR3 region is kept as DNA, spanning 45 bases read in frame from base 1. V gives up 1 base and J gives up 7 bases, and the segment between their germline ends measures 14 bases. Another Seattle source contributed samples from volunteer blood donors who had recovered from COVID-19. Whole blood was collected in K2EDTA tubes by collaborating institutions according to the institutions' own protocols. For TCRbeta analysis, collaborators shipped samples as frozen whole blood, isolated PBMCs, or DNA extracted from either of those sample types. On this clone: The specificity of this receptor is unknown. Nothing much larger sits one base from this clone, and base qualities are not available.

This sequence originates from a woman aged 70 to 79 who had recovered from COVID-19. The sequence links TRBV3-1 (or the pseudogene TRBV3-2) to TRBJ2-1; TRBD2 is a possible D gene, resting on 5 matching bases. The sample consisted of peripheral blood. The nucleotide sequence reads TGTGCCAGCAGCCAAGGCGGCGGGTTCATGAATGAGCAGTTCTTC. Translated, this gives CASSQGGGFMNEQFF.